This T cell receptor (beta chain) was sequenced in a study of blood T cell repertoires in COVID-19. This clone was recorded a few times. As handled by the study authors: Using reference gene primer amplification, nucleated cell counts were estimated. Assay: immunoSEQ multiplex PCR; the TCRdb copy retains only in-frame clones and omits some. The DNA gave D and trimming, while V, J and clone size come from that table. The sample lists about 150,000 clones, over 70% occurring once. Trimming pared 3 bases from V and 8 bases from J, leaving 10 bases between. CDR3 length: 11 residues. Germline CDR1 SQVTM, CDR2 ANQGSEA.

Sequenced input: peripheral blood. The TCR comes from a man between 50 and 59 years old with active or convalescent COVID-19. This sequence joins TRBV29-1 and TRBJ1-2; D ambiguous. The CDR3 nucleotides are TGCAGCGTTGATTGGGGAGGAGGCTACACCTTC. Amino acids: CSVDWGGGYTF.